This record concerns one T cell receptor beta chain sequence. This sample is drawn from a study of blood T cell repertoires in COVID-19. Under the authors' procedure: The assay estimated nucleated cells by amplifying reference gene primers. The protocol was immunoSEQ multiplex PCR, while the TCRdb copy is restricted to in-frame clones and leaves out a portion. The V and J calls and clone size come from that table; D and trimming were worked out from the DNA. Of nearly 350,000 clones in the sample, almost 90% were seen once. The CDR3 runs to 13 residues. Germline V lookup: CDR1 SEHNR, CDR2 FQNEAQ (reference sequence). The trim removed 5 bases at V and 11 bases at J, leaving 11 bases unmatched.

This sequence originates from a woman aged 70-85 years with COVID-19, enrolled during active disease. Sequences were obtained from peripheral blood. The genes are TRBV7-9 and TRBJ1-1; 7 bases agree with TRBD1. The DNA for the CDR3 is TGTGCCAGCAGCCGAGACAGGGAAGGGAAGGCTTTCTTT. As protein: CASSRDREGKAFF. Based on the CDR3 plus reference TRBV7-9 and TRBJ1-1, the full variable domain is DTGVSQNPRHKITKRGQNVTFRCDPISEHNRLYWYRQTLGQGPEFLTYFQNEAQLEKSRLLSDRFSAERPKGSFSTLEIQRTEQGDSAMYLCASSRDREGKAFFGQGTRLTVV.